A selection of T cell receptor beta chains follows, all from one sample in a study of post-analysis software for immune sequencing data. TCRdb re-called the PCR reads through MiXCR, storing one row per CDR3 protein. The sample shows roughly 870,000 distinct CDR3 sequences, approximately 57% of them seen only once. Sequences were obtained from blood. These TCRs come from a girl aged 10 to 17 with multiple sclerosis. The CDR3 runs from the conserved cysteine through the conserved F or W.

v_gene	j_gene	CDR3aa
TRBV7-6	TRBJ2-2	CASSSQDYSTGELFF
TRBV9	TRBJ1-2	CACSVAGAVGGYTF
TRBV20-1	TRBJ2-5	CSARVRTVKETQYF
TRBV12-3/TRBV12-4	TRBJ2-2	CASSLMDTGELFF
TRBV27	TRBJ2-7	CASSSLGSYEQYF
TRBV10-3	TRBJ2-7	CAIRTTSAYEQYF
TRBV12-3/TRBV12-4	TRBJ1-1	CASSSIAGKAFF
TRBV2	TRBJ2-2	CASTWGPGELFF
TRBV6-5	TRBJ2-7	CASSFNGPYEQYF
TRBV15	TRBJ2-7	CAIRQGETYEQYF
TRBV29-1	TRBJ2-7	CSVEGGPTYEQYF
TRBV2	TRBJ2-1	CATAARVYYNEQFF
TRBV7-3	TRBJ2-1	CASSLPGRHNEQFF
TRBV20-1	TRBJ2-1	CSASGTLNNEQFF
TRBV25-1	TRBJ1-4	CASSDHLRGEDEKLFF
TRBV15	TRBJ2-6	CATSRDRRSGANVLTF
TRBV6-6	TRBJ2-6	CASKFSGANVLTF
TRBV6-1	TRBJ1-5	CATRTGAGNQPQHF
TRBV4-1	TRBJ1-2	CASSQDQASHPRDYGYTF
TRBV6-5	TRBJ2-7	CASSYSSGGGREQYF
TRBV5-1	TRBJ2-7	CASSSPRGNYEQYF
TRBV6-5	TRBJ2-1	CASSNRVGGSYNEQFF
TRBV12-3/TRBV12-4	-	CASSFSTGGRGEQYF
TRBV12-3/TRBV12-4	TRBJ2-5	CASTLGQTTWEQYF
TRBV10-2	-	CASSESRLAGDPWGEQYF
TRBV5-1	TRBJ2-3	CASSSGSGTSTDTQYF
TRBV14	TRBJ1-2	CASSHPTGAPNYGYTF
TRBV20-1	TRBJ2-1	CSAGAGRSSYNEQFF
TRBV20-1	TRBJ2-5	CSAPKPGGLETQYF
TRBV6-5	TRBJ1-1	CASSLGGAVNTEAFF
TRBV4-1	TRBJ2-7	CASSQDRGEQYF
TRBV20-1	TRBJ2-3	CSARLAGATDTQYF
TRBV6-6	TRBJ1-6	CASSTKTGTGGRSPLHF
TRBV2	TRBJ2-1	CASRDREQGEQFF
TRBV10-3	TRBJ2-7	CAIMGQGYEQYF
TRBV4-1	-	CASSQVFTGRAREQYF
TRBV5-1	TRBJ1-2	CASSAGRDTSNYGYTF
TRBV6-6	-	CASSAGTGVLNEQFF
TRBV5-1	-	CASSTASGQTIYEQYF
TRBV4-1	TRBJ2-7	CASSQDAERTYEQYF
TRBV20-1	TRBJ2-1	CSARGGVHNEQFF